Reported below is one T cell receptor (beta chain). What it binds is not known. For the second PCR, which ran for about 6 to 11 cycles, a sample-barcoded 5' primer and a J-beta primer mix were used. Researchers report that each sample yielded at least 2.5 million CDR3-containing paired-end reads. TCRdb itself ran the 5' RACE reads through MiXCR, one entry per CDR3 protein. The data contain 1,300,000 or so distinct CDR3 sequences, around 59% of them seen just once; the ten biggest clones take up roughly 6.3%. This entry belongs to a study of blood T cells in healthy people across ages. Notes on the study in general: Age brought a roughly linear fall in TCR beta diversity measured per million T cells. Those diversity estimates obtained from one million T cells were thought to be underestimates. Any conclusive comparison of naive versus antigen-experienced cells was prevented by using unsorted PBMCs.

Germline-derived CDR1 and CDR2 are SQVTM and ANQGSEA. CDR3 length: 13 residues. Sequenced material: blood. The clonotype originates from a young man in good health. V is TRBV29-1 and J is TRBJ2-5, with D possibly being TRBD1 or TRBD2 (5 bases each). Gene TRBJ2-7 matches the end of the DNA better, so the J call may be wrong. The CDR3 loop reads CSVVWDPGYEQYF. As DNA, the CDR3 is TGCAGCGTTGTGTGGGACCCGGGATACGAGCAGTACTTC.